These 18 T cell receptor beta chains originate from one sample sequenced in a study of spatial heterogeneity in lung cancer. Whole-study results and caveats: Within tumors, counts of expanded alpha and beta TCRs tracked tumor mutation counts.

Time point in this sample: sample taken at primary tumor resection. No antigens are known for them. TCRdb re-derived calls from the 5' RACE reads in MiXCR, one entry per CDR3 protein. The sample holds 1,400 to 1,500 distinct CDR3 sequences, 10% to 15% seen once. The sequences come from lung tumor tissue, collected at surgery. The origin of the receptors is a female donor with early-stage non-small cell lung cancer.

This clonotype is medium-sized by share. This beta chain is an unintended read in a library built for alpha chains; its size means little. The rearrangement links TRBV7-9 to TRBJ2-6; TRBD2 might be the D (5 bases). V lost 1 base and J lost 0, with 13 bases in between. Germline CDR1 and CDR2: SEHNR and FQNEAQ (reference sequence). The CDR3 is made up of 18 amino acids. In DNA, the CDR3 is TGTGCCAGCAGCTTAGGCAGGACTCCTTACTCTGGGGCCAACGTCCTGACTTTC. It yields the protein CASSLGRTPYSGANVLTF. Filled out from reference TRBV7-9 and TRBJ2-6, the complete variable domain reads DTGVSQNPRHKITKRGQNVTFRCDPISEHNRLYWYRQTLGQGPEFLTYFQNEAQLEKSRLLSDRFSAERPKGSFSTLEIQRTEQGDSAMYLCASSLGRTPYSGANVLTFGAGSRLTVL.

A note on this clonotype: Compared with germline, one end of the junction differs, possibly owing to a read error. Since it is a stray read in a library aimed at alpha chains, this beta chain has a size that is not meaningful. The V call is TRBV20-1, the J call TRBJ2-7; D is undetermined. The CDR3 consists of 14 residues. Germline CDR1 and CDR2: DFQATT and SNEGSKA (reference sequence). The CDR3, as DNA: TGCAGTGCTAGTCCCAGGACGCCCTACTACGGGCAGTACTTC. Translated: CSASPRTPYYGQYF.

This clonotype is labeled as medium-sized. The library was prepared for alpha chains; this beta chain is a stray read, so its frequency means little. J is TRBJ2-7 and V is TRBV6-2 or TRBV6-3; perhaps TRBD2 as D (5 bases). The CDR3 spans 14 residues. Trimming stripped 6 bases from V and 2 bases from J, with 14 bases between. CDR1 is MNHEY, CDR2 SVGEGT, per germline. The CDR3 coding sequence is TGTGCCAGCAGGGACTCCGGGGTTACCTACGAGCAGTACTTC. Translated, it gives CASRDSGVTYEQYF.

This clonotype qualifies as medium-sized. A library made for alpha chains picked up this beta chain off target, so its size means little. This chain joins TRBV6-1 and TRBJ1-1; D gene unclear. This CDR3 has 13 residues. With 4 bases removed from V and 1 base from J, the gap between germline ends came to 7 bases. Germline CDR1 reads MNHNS; CDR2 reads SASEGT. CDR3 DNA sequence: TGTGCCAGCAGTGGCTGGAAGAACACTGAAGCTTTCTTT. As protein: CASSGWKNTEAFF.

This clonotype is labeled as medium-sized. Found in a library prepared for alpha chains, this beta chain is an off-target read, and its abundance has little meaning. The chain employs TRBV30 and TRBJ2-1; D is perhaps TRBD1 (5 bases). The germline CDR1 and CDR2 sequences are GTSNPN and SVGIG (reference sequence). Deletions cut 5 bases from V and 4 bases from J, with 6 bases between. The CDR3 length is 11 residues. The CDR3 protein is CAWDSYNEQFF. CDR3 sequence (DNA): TGTGCCTGGGACAGTTACAATGAGCAGTTCTTC.

By sample fraction, this clonotype is large. This beta chain lies outside the target of a library built for alpha chains; its clone size means little. The chain uses TRBV4-1 and TRBJ1-2; D is unresolved. Looked up from germline, CDR1 is MGHRA and CDR2 is YSYEKL. The CDR3 runs to 16 residues. V lost 1 base and J lost 4, with 16 bases in between. CDR3 nucleotide sequence: TGCGCCAGCAGCCAAGCCGGGATCCTAGGCGGCTATGGCTACACCTTC. This translates into CASSQAGILGGYGYTF.

This clonotype is categorized as medium-sized. For a library built for alpha chains, this beta chain is a stray read; little rests on its size. The V call is TRBV5-1, the J call TRBJ2-1; 10 bases map to TRBD1. The CDR3 covers 15 residues. Germline CDR1 SGHRS, CDR2 YFSETQ. V shed 2 bases and J 8 bases; nucleotides not matched to a gene: 7. The CDR3 sequence: CASSFTGTGEDEQFF. CDR3 nucleotides: TGCGCCAGCAGCTTTACCGGGACAGGGGAGGATGAGCAGTTCTTC.

This clonotype is medium-sized (0.01 to 0.1%) within its sample. A library prepared for alpha chains yielded this beta chain as an off-target read; its size is of little meaning. The V gene is TRBV27, the J gene TRBJ2-1; 9 nucleotides align to TRBD1. This CDR3 has 13 amino acids. V lost 10 bases, J lost 2 bases, and 3 bases stayed unmatched. CDR1 is MNHEY, CDR2 SMNVEV, per germline (reference sequence). CDR3 protein: CATRQGAYNEQFF. In DNA, the CDR3 is TGTGCCACCAGACAGGGGGCCTACAATGAGCAGTTCTTC.

Comment on this clonotype: With the library built for alpha chains, this beta chain is off target and its frequency is not meaningful. The V and J genes are TRBV3-1 and TRBJ2-7; D is undetermined. The CDR3 extends over 11 amino acids. Germline loops: CDR1 LGHDT, CDR2 YNNKEL (reference sequence). Trimming shortened V by 1 base and J by 6 bases, and 4 bases separated the two germline ends. The CDR3 spells CASSQGREQYF. The CDR3 bases are TGTGCCAGCAGCCAAGGCCGCGAGCAGTACTTC.

There are a few counts of this clonotype. This beta chain is a stray sequence in a library constructed for alpha chains; its clone size is not meaningful. This chain links TRBV20-1 with TRBJ2-5, with D perhaps given as TRBD1 or TRBD2 (5 bases each). Germline lookup yields CDR1 DFQATT and CDR2 SNEGSKA (reference sequence). The CDR3 is 13 amino acids. The V gene lost 5 bases and the J gene lost 3 bases, with 13 bases spanning the gap. The CDR3 DNA reads as TGCAGTGCTGAGGGACCTACCGAAGAGACCCAGTACTTC. Protein product: CSAEGPTEETQYF.

By its share, this clonotype is large (0.1 to 1%). Since it is a stray read in a library aimed at alpha chains, this beta chain has a size that is not meaningful. This chain links TRBV7-6 with TRBJ2-7, with 9 nucleotides matching TRBD1. Germline trimming cut 4 bases from V and 0 bases from J; bases unmatched to any gene: 4. Germline V gives CDR1 SGHVS, CDR2 FNYEAQ. The CDR3 contains 15 residues. DNA for the CDR3: TGTGCCAGCAGCTCAGGACAGGGGACCTCCTACGAGCAGTACTTC. Its translation: CASSSGQGTSYEQYF.

This clonotype ranks as medium-sized. A read error may account for a junction end that differs from germline. In a library made to pick up alpha chains, this beta chain is a stray read with a size that means little. This chain uses TRBV7-7 with TRBJ2-1; maybe TRBD1 (6 bases). The CDR3 totals 13 residues. The germline V gene has CDR1 SSHAT and CDR2 FNYEAQ (reference sequence). The CDR3, as DNA: TGTGCTAGCAGTCACGGACAGCGGAATGAGCAGTTCTTC. This translates into CASSHGQRNEQFF.

Within the sample, this clonotype is medium-sized. This beta chain is an off-target read within a library intended for alpha chains, so its frequency means little. The genes are TRBV20-1 and TRBJ2-7, with D maybe TRBD2 (5 bases). CDR3 length: 11 amino acids. Germline V gene data show CDR1 as DFQATT and CDR2 as SNEGSKA (reference sequence). Trimming cost V 3 bases and J 6 bases, with 9 bases left between them. DNA for the CDR3: TGCAGTGCTAGTTTAGCGTTCGAGCAGTACTTC. It encodes CSASLAFEQYF.

In its sample, this clonotype is medium-sized. Within a library made for alpha chains, this beta chain is off target, and its count is uninformative. This chain's CDR3 is CASSGGRSSYEQYF. In DNA form, the CDR3 reads TGTGCCAGCAGTGGGGGGAGGAGCTCCTACGAGCAGTACTTC. This chain links TRBV2 with TRBJ2-7; TRBD2 might be the D (6 bases). CDR1 SNHLY and CDR2 FYNNEI come from the germline V gene. The CDR3 sequence is 14 residues long. V was clipped by 4 bases and J by 0 bases, with 10 bases between them.

This clonotype is categorized as large. This beta chain is a stray read from a library made for alpha chains; its abundance is not meaningful. The chain carries TRBV5-5 and TRBJ2-2; D gene ambiguous. V lost 4 bases, J lost 1 base, and 11 bases lay in between. The germline CDR1 and CDR2 sequences are SGHKS and YYEKEE (reference sequence). The length of the CDR3 is 15 residues. CDR3 loop: CASSLGSRNTGELFF. The CDR3 coding sequence is TGTGCCAGCAGCCTGGGGTCACGGAACACCGGGGAGCTGTTTTTT. The full variable domain, its missing parts supplied by reference TRBV5-5 and TRBJ2-2, is DAGVTQSPTHLIKTRGQQVTLRCSPISGHKSVSWYQQVLGQGPQFIFQYYEKEERGRGNFPDRFSARQFPNYSSELNVNALLLGDSALYLCASSLGSRNTGELFFGEGSRLTVL.

This clonotype is labeled as large. Because the library targeted alpha chains, this beta chain is an off-target read whose size means little. The V call is TRBV20-1, the J call TRBJ2-6; 7 bases align to TRBD2. In germline, CDR1 is DFQATT, CDR2 SNEGSKA (reference sequence). V shed 1 base and J 1 base; nucleotides not matched to a gene: 1. The CDR3 extends over 15 amino acids. CDR3 nucleotides: TGCAGTGCTAGAGTGGGAGGGTCTGGGGCCAACGTCCTGACTTTC. The encoded protein is CSARVGGSGANVLTF.

This clonotype is categorized as large (0.1 to 1%). Within a library made for alpha chains, this beta chain is off target, and its count is uninformative. This chain uses TRBV10-3 with TRBJ1-1, with D perhaps matching TRBD1 (6 bases). The V end lost 0 bases, the J end lost 2 bases, and 10 bases lay between the germline ends. Germline V CDR1 and CDR2: ENHRY, SYGVKD. CDR3 length: 15 residues. CDR3: CAISESTGGNTEAFF. CDR3 nucleotides: TGTGCCATCAGTGAGTCGACCGGGGGCAACACTGAAGCTTTCTTT.

By share, this clonotype counts as large. This beta chain is an unintended read in a library built for alpha chains; its size means little. The gene calls are TRBV30 and TRBJ2-5; D ambiguous. Between the trimmed V and J ends, which lost 0 bases and 2 bases, there was a span of 4 bases. The CDR3 consists of 12 residues. The germline CDR1 and CDR2 sequences are GTSNPN and SVGIG (reference sequence). The DNA for the CDR3 is TGTGCCTGGAGTGTTGGGCAAGAGACCCAGTACTTC. Residues: CAWSVGQETQYF.